This T cell receptor (beta chain) was identified during a study of blood T cell repertoires in COVID-19. Looking at the study overall: T cells, B-cell-depleted T cells, or PBMCs provided the cDNA or gDNA that served as material.

This clone was found a few times. The J segment lost 3 bases and the V segment lost 6 bases, leaving 5 bases of the junction unmatched. Germline lookup yields CDR1 MDHEN and CDR2 SYDVKM. This CDR3 region has 14 residues. The protocol was immunoSEQ multiplex PCR, while the TCRdb copy is restricted to in-frame clones and leaves out a portion. The sample yields approximately 470,000 clones, around 87% seen once. Cohort placement rested on clinical history that participants reported themselves. The clonotype was recovered from a woman in her late teens or twenties who had recovered from COVID-19. The rearrangement uses TRBV28 and TRBJ2-7; 10 bases match TRBD1. The specimen sequenced was PBMCs or T cells enriched from blood (not recorded which). CDR3 sequence: CASSWTGGSYEQYF. CDR3 DNA: TGTGCCAGCAGCTGGACAGGGGGAAGCTACGAGCAGTACTTC.